Listed below are T cell receptor beta chains from one sample, sequenced in a study of blood T cell repertoires in COVID-19. The repertoire was sequenced with immunoSEQ multiplex PCR; TCRdb's copy has only in-frame clones and lacks some. Of a few hundred thousand clones in the sample, 80% to 90% are singletons; the top ten hold under 2.5%. Sequenced: PBMCs or T cells enriched from blood (not recorded which). These receptors were obtained from a woman aged 45-59 years who had recovered from COVID-19. Each CDR3 is given with its conserved first and last residue. The order of the fields is V gene, D gene, clone size, J gene, CDR3 DNA, CDR3 protein. A D gene is named only where the DNA matches it firmly. For some rows the clone size is stated as once, few or many, or as a class when expanded; others skip it.

v_gene: TRBV5-1; d_gene: TRBD2; abundance: -; j_gene: TRBJ2-3; CDR3nt: TGCGCCAGCGCGCCTAGCGGACCCTCTAGCACAGATACGCAGTATTTT; CDR3aa: CASAPSGPSSTDTQYF
v_gene: TRBV6-5; d_gene: -; abundance: -; j_gene: TRBJ2-7; CDR3nt: TGTGCCAGACAATACAGGGATCTCCACGAGCAGTACTTC; CDR3aa: CARQYRDLHEQYF
v_gene: TRBV3-1/TRBV3-2; d_gene: TRBD2; abundance: -; j_gene: TRBJ2-1; CDR3nt: TGTGCCAGCAGCCAAGATAGACTAGCGATAGGATTCAATGAGCAGTTCTTC; CDR3aa: CASSQDRLAIGFNEQFF
v_gene: TRBV7-9; d_gene: -; abundance: -; j_gene: TRBJ1-3; CDR3nt: TGTGCCAGCAGCTTAGGCAAGTCCCGGGGGATCTCTGGAAACACCATATATTTT; CDR3aa: CASSLGKSRGISGNTIYF
v_gene: TRBV7-9; d_gene: TRBD2; abundance: few; j_gene: TRBJ2-1; CDR3nt: TGTGCCAGCAGCTTAGCGTGGCGGGAGGGTAGCTCCTACAATGAGCAGTTCTTC; CDR3aa: CASSLAWREGSSYNEQFF
v_gene: TRBV19; d_gene: -; abundance: few; j_gene: TRBJ2-1; CDR3nt: TGTGCCAGTAGTACACAAACCTACGCAGGTGAGCAGTTCTTC; CDR3aa: CASSTQTYAGEQFF
v_gene: TRBV5-4; d_gene: -; abundance: -; j_gene: TRBJ2-3; CDR3nt: TGTGCCAGCAGCTTACGGACTGGCTTACTACACACAGATACGCAGTATTTT; CDR3aa: CASSLRTGLLHTDTQYF
v_gene: TRBV5-1; d_gene: TRBD1; abundance: -; j_gene: TRBJ2-2; CDR3nt: TGCGCCAGCAGCTTGTTGTTTGGACAGGGGACCGGGGAGCTGTTTTTT; CDR3aa: CASSLLFGQGTGELFF
v_gene: TRBV9; d_gene: -; abundance: -; j_gene: TRBJ2-1; CDR3nt: TGTGCCAGCAGGTCCGGGGGAAACAATGAGCAGTTCTTC; CDR3aa: CASRSGGNNEQFF
v_gene: TRBV27; d_gene: -; abundance: once; j_gene: TRBJ2-2; CDR3nt: TGTGCCAGCAGTCTGAACCCGGACAGAATGAACACCGGGGAGCTGTTTTTT; CDR3aa: CASSLNPDRMNTGELFF
v_gene: TRBV2; d_gene: TRBD2; abundance: -; j_gene: TRBJ2-7; CDR3nt: TGTGCCAACGCTGGGGGGACTAGCGGAACCTACGAGCAGTACTTC; CDR3aa: CANAGGTSGTYEQYF
v_gene: TRBV12-5; d_gene: TRBD2; abundance: -; j_gene: TRBJ2-7; CDR3nt: TGTGCTAGTGGTTTGGTACGGGCGGGAGGGCGGACCTACGAGCAGTACTTC; CDR3aa: CASGLVRAGGRTYEQYF
v_gene: TRBV7-6; d_gene: TRBD2; abundance: -; j_gene: TRBJ2-2; CDR3nt: TGTGCCAGCAGGGGACTAGCGGGAAGGACCGGGGAGCTGTTTTTT; CDR3aa: CASRGLAGRTGELFF
v_gene: TRBV12-3/TRBV12-4; d_gene: -; abundance: -; j_gene: TRBJ1-3; CDR3nt: TGTGCCAGCACCCCCAGGGGTGGAAACACCATATATTTT; CDR3aa: CASTPRGGNTIYF
v_gene: TRBV9; d_gene: -; abundance: -; j_gene: TRBJ1-1; CDR3nt: TGTGCCAGCAGCAAAGGGACTGGGGACACTGAAGCTTTCTTT; CDR3aa: CASSKGTGDTEAFF
v_gene: TRBV7-9; d_gene: -; abundance: -; j_gene: TRBJ2-7; CDR3nt: TGTGCCAGCAGCTTAGCGCGGTCCTACGAGCAGTACTTC; CDR3aa: CASSLARSYEQYF
v_gene: TRBV19; d_gene: -; abundance: once; j_gene: TRBJ1-5; CDR3nt: TGTGCCAGTAGTATAGGGGGCTCAAGCAATCAGCCCCAGCATTTT; CDR3aa: CASSIGGSSNQPQHF
v_gene: TRBV28; d_gene: TRBD1; abundance: -; j_gene: TRBJ1-1; CDR3nt: TGTGCCAGCAGCCCTCTTCGGTGGACAGGGGGAAGCACTGAAGCTTTCTTT; CDR3aa: CASSPLRWTGGSTEAFF
v_gene: TRBV19; d_gene: -; abundance: -; j_gene: TRBJ1-1; CDR3nt: TGTGCCAGTAGTATAGAAGGGGCCATTACTGAAGCTTTCTTT; CDR3aa: CASSIEGAITEAFF
v_gene: TRBV2; d_gene: -; abundance: -; j_gene: TRBJ2-7; CDR3nt: TGTGCCAGCAGGGAGAAAGGGGGAGCCCCCTACGAGCAGTACTTC; CDR3aa: CASREKGGAPYEQYF
v_gene: TRBV19; d_gene: -; abundance: once; j_gene: TRBJ2-5; CDR3nt: TGTGCCAGTAGTGTACAGGGAAGTCAGACCCAGTACTTC; CDR3aa: CASSVQGSQTQYF
v_gene: TRBV18; d_gene: TRBD2; abundance: -; j_gene: TRBJ2-1; CDR3nt: TGTGCCAGCTCACCTAAAACTAGCGGGAGGGCCAATGAGCAGTTCTTC; CDR3aa: CASSPKTSGRANEQFF
v_gene: TRBV3-1/TRBV3-2; d_gene: -; abundance: few; j_gene: TRBJ2-7; CDR3nt: TGTGCCAGCAGCCAATCTAGCCGCCACGAGCAGTACTTC; CDR3aa: CASSQSSRHEQYF
v_gene: TRBV19; d_gene: TRBD1; abundance: -; j_gene: TRBJ1-6; CDR3nt: TGTGCCAGTAGTCGGACAGGCGATAATTCACCCCTCCACTTT; CDR3aa: CASSRTGDNSPLHF
v_gene: TRBV11-3; d_gene: -; abundance: -; j_gene: TRBJ2-7; CDR3nt: TGTGCCCAAGTCCGTGCGGCCCCCCGGACCTACGAGCAGTACTTC; CDR3aa: CAQVRAAPRTYEQYF
v_gene: TRBV4-1; d_gene: TRBD2; abundance: -; j_gene: TRBJ2-5; CDR3nt: TGCGCCAGCAGCCGTGGGGTGGCTAGCGGACAAGAGACCCAGTACTTC; CDR3aa: CASSRGVASGQETQYF
v_gene: TRBV28; d_gene: TRBD1; abundance: -; j_gene: TRBJ1-1; CDR3nt: TGTGCCAGCAGCCTGTCAGGGGGGAACACTGAAGCTTTCTTT; CDR3aa: CASSLSGGNTEAFF
v_gene: TRBV14; d_gene: -; abundance: -; j_gene: TRBJ1-3; CDR3nt: TGTGCCAGCACACCCATCCGGGAGAGCTCTGGAAACACCATATATTTT; CDR3aa: CASTPIRESSGNTIYF
v_gene: TRBV7-9; d_gene: -; abundance: -; j_gene: TRBJ2-3; CDR3nt: TGTGCCAGCAGCTTAGGCCTAGAGCGCACAGATACGCAGTATTTT; CDR3aa: CASSLGLERTDTQYF
v_gene: TRBV5-1; d_gene: TRBD2; abundance: -; j_gene: TRBJ2-1; CDR3nt: TGCGCCAGCAGCTTGGGCGGGACTAGCGGGTTCTGGCAGTTCTTC; CDR3aa: CASSLGGTSGFWQFF
v_gene: TRBV3-1/TRBV3-2; d_gene: -; abundance: -; j_gene: TRBJ2-2; CDR3nt: TGTGCCAGCAGCCAAGCACAGGGAAACACCGGGGAGCTGTTTTTT; CDR3aa: CASSQAQGNTGELFF
v_gene: TRBV6-1; d_gene: -; abundance: few; j_gene: TRBJ2-4; CDR3nt: TGTGCCAGCAGTGAAACCGTACAGAAGAAAAACATTCAGTACTTC; CDR3aa: CASSETVQKKNIQYF
v_gene: TRBV5-4; d_gene: -; abundance: -; j_gene: TRBJ1-1; CDR3nt: TGTGCCAGCAGCTTGGGGGGCCACGGAATCACTGAAGCTTTCTTT; CDR3aa: CASSLGGHGITEAFF
v_gene: TRBV7-9; d_gene: TRBD1; abundance: -; j_gene: TRBJ2-7; CDR3nt: TGTGCCAGCAGCTTAGGCGGGACAGGACCTATAGGCTACGAGCAGTACTTC; CDR3aa: CASSLGGTGPIGYEQYF
v_gene: TRBV7-6; d_gene: -; abundance: -; j_gene: TRBJ2-1; CDR3nt: TGTGCCAGCAGCTGGGCCTCAAATGAGCAGTTCTTC; CDR3aa: CASSWASNEQFF
v_gene: TRBV30; d_gene: TRBD1; abundance: few; j_gene: TRBJ1-4; CDR3nt: TGTGCCTGGAGTCGGGACAGGGGGTGGCCCGCAACTAATGAAAAACTGTTTTTT; CDR3aa: CAWSRDRGWPATNEKLFF
v_gene: TRBV29-1; d_gene: -; abundance: few; j_gene: TRBJ1-2; CDR3nt: TGCAGCGTTGAAGAGGGCACCTTTAACTATGGCTACACCTTC; CDR3aa: CSVEEGTFNYGYTF
v_gene: TRBV7-9; d_gene: -; abundance: -; j_gene: TRBJ1-5; CDR3nt: TGTGCCAGCAGCTTCAGTGGAGGGGAAGGCAATCAGCCCCAGCATTTT; CDR3aa: CASSFSGGEGNQPQHF
v_gene: TRBV6-1; d_gene: -; abundance: -; j_gene: TRBJ1-6; CDR3nt: TGTGCCAGCAGTGATGTTACGGGTAATTCACCCCTCCACTTT; CDR3aa: CASSDVTGNSPLHF
v_gene: TRBV27; d_gene: TRBD2; abundance: -; j_gene: TRBJ2-7; CDR3nt: TGTGCCAGCAGTTTGCTCCGAAGCGGGAGGTGGTACGAGCAGTACTTC; CDR3aa: CASSLLRSGRWYEQYF